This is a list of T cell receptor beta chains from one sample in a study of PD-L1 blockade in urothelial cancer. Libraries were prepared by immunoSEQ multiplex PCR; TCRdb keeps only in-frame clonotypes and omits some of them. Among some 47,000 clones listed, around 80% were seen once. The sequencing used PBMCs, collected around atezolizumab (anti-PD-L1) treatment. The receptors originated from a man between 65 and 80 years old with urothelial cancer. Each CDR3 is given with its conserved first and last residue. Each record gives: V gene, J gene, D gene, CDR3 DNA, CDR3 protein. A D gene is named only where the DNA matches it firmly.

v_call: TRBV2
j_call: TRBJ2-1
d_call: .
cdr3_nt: TGTGCCAGCAGGGGAAATGGAGGGGAGCAGTTCTTC
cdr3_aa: CASRGNGGEQFF

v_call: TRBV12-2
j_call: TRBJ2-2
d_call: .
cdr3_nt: TGTGCAAGTCGTATGGGTAGGGCGGGAACTTACACCGGGGAGCTGTTTTTT
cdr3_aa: CASRMGRAGTYTGELFF

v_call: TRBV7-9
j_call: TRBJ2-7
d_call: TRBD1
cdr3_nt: TGTGCCAGCAGCTTTGGACAGGGGGTTGACGAGCAGTACTTC
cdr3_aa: CASSFGQGVDEQYF

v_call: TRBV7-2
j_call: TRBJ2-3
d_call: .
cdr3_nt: TGTGCCAGCAGGTTTCAGGGGACAGATACGCAGTATTTT
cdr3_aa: CASRFQGTDTQYF

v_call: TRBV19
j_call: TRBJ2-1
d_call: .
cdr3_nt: TGTGCCAGTGGACAGTACAATGAGCAGTTCTTC
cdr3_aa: CASGQYNEQFF

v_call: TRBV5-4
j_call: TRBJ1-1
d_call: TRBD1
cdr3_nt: TGTGCCAGCAGCGCCGACAGGGGCAACACTGAAGCTTTCTTT
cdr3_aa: CASSADRGNTEAFF

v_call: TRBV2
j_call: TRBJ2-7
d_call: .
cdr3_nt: TGTGCCAGCAGCGGAGACTACTACGAGCAGTACTTC
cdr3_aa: CASSGDYYEQYF

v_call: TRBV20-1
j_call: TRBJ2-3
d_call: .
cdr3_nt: TGCAGTGCTCACCGGGATACGCAGTATTTT
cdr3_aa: CSAHRDTQYF

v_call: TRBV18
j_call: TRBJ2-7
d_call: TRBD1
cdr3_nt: TGTGCCAGCTCAAAGGACAGGGCCAACTACGAGCAGTACTTC
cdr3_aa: CASSKDRANYEQYF

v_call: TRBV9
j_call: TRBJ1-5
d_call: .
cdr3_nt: TGTGCCAGCAGCGTAGGAGAGGGTCAGCCCCAGCATTTT
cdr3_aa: CASSVGEGQPQHF

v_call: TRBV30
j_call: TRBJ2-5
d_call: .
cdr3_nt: TGTGCCTGGTCCCCCGGCCAAGAGACCCAGTACTTC
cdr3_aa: CAWSPGQETQYF

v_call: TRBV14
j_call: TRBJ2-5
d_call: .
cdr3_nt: TGTGCCAGCAGCCTATGGACGGGGGAAGAGACCCAGTACTTC
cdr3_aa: CASSLWTGEETQYF

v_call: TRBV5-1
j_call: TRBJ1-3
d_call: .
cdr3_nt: TGCGCCAGCAGCTTGGGGGCCCAGATCTCTGGAAACACCATATATTTT
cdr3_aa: CASSLGAQISGNTIYF